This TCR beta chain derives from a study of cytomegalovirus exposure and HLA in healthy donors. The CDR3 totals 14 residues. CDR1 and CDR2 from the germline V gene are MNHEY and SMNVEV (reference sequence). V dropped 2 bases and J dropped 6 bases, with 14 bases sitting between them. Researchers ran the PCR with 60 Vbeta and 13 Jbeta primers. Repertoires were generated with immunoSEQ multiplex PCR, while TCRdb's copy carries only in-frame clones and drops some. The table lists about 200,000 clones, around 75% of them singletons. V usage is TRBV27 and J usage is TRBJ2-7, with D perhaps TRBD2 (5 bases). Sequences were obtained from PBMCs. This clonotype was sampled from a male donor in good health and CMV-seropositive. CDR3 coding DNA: TGTGCCAGCAGTTTACGGGCTAGCTGGTCCGAGCAGTACTTC. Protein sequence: CASSLRASWSEQYF.